What follows describes a single T cell receptor beta chain. This CDR3 is built from 13 residues. Germline V gene data show CDR1 as MNHEY and CDR2 as SMNVEV (reference sequence). V shed 8 bases and J shed 0 bases, with 8 bases lying between them. PCR employed 60 Vbeta and 13 Jbeta primers. Sequencing was performed with immunoSEQ multiplex PCR; in TCRdb, only in-frame clones are kept and a portion is missing. The ten most abundant clones cover 3.5% to 4% of a sample with approximately 76,000 clones. These data originate in a study of cytomegalovirus exposure and HLA in healthy donors. Sequencing used PBMCs. V and J are TRBV27 and TRBJ1-5, with D possibly being TRBD1 (5 bases). The sequence derives from a man between 18 and 29 years old in good health and CMV-seropositive. In DNA, the CDR3 is TGTGCCAGCGCAGGGTATAGCAATCAGCCCCAGCATTTT. This translates into CASAGYSNQPQHF.